This entry concerns a single T cell receptor (beta chain). Its antigen is not identified. No patient received treatment before thyroid surgery. The CDR3 totals 16 residues. Germline CDR1 reads LGHDT; CDR2 reads YNNKEL (reference sequence). J gave up 4 bases and V 5 bases, and 10 bases lay outside the gene matches. The data originate from a study of metastatic and nonmetastatic thyroid tumors. At the level of the study: Repertoire comparison spanned blood and tumor or nodule tissue of malignant and benign thyroid patients. Whole-study results and caveats: Benign nodules reportedly had significantly lower TCR beta diversity than malignant thyroid tumors in blood and tumor.

In the authors' workflow: Clinicopathological groups of papillary thyroid cancer showed CDR3 differences that were used to build a distant-metastasis classifier. TCRdb recomputed clones from the PCR reads via MiXCR. The V and J calls reflect TCRdb's pipeline rather than the authors' work. The table shows about 34,000 clones, with less than 40% occurring only once. This sequence originates from a female donor with papillary thyroid cancer or a benign thyroid nodule (not recorded which). Some clones in this sample may be carry-over from other donors' samples. This chain connects TRBV3-1 to TRBJ2-5, with 10 bases matching TRBD1. Sequencing was performed on tumor tissue. CDR3 residues: CASSSPGQGILETQYF. CDR3 DNA: TGTGCCAGCAGCTCCCCGGGACAGGGGATTTTAGAGACCCAGTACTTC.